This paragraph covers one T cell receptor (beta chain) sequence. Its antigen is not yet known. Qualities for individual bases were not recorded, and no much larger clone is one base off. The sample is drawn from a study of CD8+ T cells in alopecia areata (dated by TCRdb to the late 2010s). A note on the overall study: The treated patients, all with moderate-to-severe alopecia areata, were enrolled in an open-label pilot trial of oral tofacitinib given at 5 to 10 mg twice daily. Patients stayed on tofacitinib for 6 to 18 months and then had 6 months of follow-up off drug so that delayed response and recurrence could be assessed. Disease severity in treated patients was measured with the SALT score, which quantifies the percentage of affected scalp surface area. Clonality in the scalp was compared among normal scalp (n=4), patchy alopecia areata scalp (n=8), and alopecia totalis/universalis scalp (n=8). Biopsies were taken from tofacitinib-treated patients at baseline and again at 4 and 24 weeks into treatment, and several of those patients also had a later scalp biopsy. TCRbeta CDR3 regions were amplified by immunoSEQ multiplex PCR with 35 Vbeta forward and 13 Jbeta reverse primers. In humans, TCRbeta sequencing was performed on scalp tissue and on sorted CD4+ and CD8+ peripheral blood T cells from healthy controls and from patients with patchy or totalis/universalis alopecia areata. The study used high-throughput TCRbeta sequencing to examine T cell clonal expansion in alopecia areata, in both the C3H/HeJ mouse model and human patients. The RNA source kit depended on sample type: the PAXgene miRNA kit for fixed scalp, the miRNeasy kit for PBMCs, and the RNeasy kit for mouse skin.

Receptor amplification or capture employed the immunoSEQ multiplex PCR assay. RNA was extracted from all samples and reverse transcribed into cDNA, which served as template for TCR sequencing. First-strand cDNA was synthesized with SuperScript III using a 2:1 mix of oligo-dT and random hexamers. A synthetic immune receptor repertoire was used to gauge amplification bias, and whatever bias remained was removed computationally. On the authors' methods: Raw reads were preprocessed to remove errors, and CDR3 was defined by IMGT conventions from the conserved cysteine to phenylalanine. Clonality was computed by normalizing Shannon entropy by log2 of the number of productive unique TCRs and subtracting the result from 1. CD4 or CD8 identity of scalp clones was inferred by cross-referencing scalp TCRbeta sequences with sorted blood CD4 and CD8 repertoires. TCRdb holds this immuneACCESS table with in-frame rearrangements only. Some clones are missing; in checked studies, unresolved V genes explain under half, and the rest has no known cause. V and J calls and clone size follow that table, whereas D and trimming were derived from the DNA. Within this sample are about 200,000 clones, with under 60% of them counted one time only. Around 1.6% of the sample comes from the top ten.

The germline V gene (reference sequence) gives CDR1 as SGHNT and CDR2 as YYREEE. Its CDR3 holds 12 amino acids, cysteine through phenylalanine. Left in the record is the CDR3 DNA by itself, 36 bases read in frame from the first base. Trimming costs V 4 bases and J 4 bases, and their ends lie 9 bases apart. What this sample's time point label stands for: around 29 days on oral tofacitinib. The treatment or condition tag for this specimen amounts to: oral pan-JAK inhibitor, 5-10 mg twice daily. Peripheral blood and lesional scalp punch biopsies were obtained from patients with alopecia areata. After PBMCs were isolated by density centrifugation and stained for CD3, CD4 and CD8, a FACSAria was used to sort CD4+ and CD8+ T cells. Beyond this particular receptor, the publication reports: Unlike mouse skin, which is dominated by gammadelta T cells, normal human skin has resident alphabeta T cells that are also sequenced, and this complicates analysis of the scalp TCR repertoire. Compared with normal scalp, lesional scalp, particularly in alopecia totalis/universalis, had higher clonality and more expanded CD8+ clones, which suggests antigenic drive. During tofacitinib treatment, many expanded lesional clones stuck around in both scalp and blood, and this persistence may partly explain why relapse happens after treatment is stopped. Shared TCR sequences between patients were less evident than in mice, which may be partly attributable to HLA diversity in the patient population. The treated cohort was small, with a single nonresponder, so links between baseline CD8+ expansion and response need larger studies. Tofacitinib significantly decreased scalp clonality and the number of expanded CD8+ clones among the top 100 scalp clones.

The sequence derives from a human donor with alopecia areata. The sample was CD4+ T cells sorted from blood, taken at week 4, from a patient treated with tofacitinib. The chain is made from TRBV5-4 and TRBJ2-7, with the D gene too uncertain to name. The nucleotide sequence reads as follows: TGTGCCAGCAGCACCCCCCGGTACGAGCAGTACTTC. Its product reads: CASSTPRYEQYF.